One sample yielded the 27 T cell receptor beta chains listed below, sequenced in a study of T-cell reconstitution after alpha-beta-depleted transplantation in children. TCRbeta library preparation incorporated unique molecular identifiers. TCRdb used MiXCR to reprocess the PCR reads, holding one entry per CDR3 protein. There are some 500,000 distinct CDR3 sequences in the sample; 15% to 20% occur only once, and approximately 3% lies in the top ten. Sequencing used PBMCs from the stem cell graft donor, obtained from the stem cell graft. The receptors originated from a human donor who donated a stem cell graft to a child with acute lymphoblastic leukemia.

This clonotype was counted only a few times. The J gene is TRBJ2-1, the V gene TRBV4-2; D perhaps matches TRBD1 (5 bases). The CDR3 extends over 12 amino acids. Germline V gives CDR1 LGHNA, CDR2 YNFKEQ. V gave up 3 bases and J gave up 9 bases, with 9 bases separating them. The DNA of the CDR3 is TGTGCCAGCAGCCAGGGAAGGGGTGAGCAGTTCTTC. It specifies CASSQGRGEQFF.

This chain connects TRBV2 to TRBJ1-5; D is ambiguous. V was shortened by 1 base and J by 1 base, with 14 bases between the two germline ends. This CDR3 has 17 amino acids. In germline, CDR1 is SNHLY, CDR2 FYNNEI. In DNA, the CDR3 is TGTGCCAGCAGTGAAGAACGGGCAGCCCGGAGCAATCAGCCCCAGCATTTT. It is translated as CASSEERAARSNQPQHF.

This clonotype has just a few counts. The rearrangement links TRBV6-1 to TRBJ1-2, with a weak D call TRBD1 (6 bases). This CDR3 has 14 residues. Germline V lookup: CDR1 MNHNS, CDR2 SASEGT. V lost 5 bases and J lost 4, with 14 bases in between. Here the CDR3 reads CASSRPGQLYGYTF. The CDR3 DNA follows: TGTGCCAGCAGTCGACCGGGACAACTCTATGGCTACACCTTC.

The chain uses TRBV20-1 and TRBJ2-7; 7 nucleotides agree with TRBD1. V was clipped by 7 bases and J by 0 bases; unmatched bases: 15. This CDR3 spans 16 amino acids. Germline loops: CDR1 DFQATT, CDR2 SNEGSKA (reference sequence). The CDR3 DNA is TGCAGTGTACCCCTCTTTGGACAGGACATCTCCTACGAGCAGTACTTC. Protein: CSVPLFGQDISYEQYF.

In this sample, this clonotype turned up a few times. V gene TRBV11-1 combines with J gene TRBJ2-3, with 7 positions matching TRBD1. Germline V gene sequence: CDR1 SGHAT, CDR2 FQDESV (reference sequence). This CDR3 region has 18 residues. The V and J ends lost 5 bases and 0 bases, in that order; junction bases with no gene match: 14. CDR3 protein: CASSNEGAYWSSTDTQYF. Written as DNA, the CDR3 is TGTGCCAGCAGCAACGAGGGGGCGTACTGGTCTAGCACAGATACGCAGTATTTT.

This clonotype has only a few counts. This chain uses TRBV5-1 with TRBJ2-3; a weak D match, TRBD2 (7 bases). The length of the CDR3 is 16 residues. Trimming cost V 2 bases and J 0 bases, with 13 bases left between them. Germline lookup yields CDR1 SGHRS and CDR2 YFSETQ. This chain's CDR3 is CASSFSGGYSTDTQYF. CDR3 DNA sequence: TGCGCCAGCAGCTTTTCGGGGGGCTATAGCACAGATACGCAGTATTTT.

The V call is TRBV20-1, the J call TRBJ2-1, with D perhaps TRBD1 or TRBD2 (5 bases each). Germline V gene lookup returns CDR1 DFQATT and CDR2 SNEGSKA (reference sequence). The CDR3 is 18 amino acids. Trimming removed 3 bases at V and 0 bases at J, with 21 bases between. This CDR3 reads CSARSSPGGPTSYNEQFF. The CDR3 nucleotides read TGCAGTGCTAGGTCGTCTCCTGGGGGACCGACCTCCTACAATGAGCAGTTCTTC.

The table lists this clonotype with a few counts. CDR3: CASSLTGQGEEKLFF. The CDR3 DNA reads TGTGCCAGCAGCTTAACGGGACAGGGAGAGGAAAAACTGTTTTTT. The chain uses TRBV7-9 and TRBJ1-4; 9 bases match TRBD1. Germline lookup yields CDR1 SEHNR and CDR2 FQNEAQ (reference sequence). Trimming took 2 bases from V and 8 from J; bases not matched to a gene: 6. The CDR3 runs 15 residues.

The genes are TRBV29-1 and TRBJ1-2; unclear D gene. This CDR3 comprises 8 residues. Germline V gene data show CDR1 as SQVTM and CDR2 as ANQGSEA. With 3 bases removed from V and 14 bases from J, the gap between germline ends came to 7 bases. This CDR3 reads CSVEGSTF. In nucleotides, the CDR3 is TGCAGCGTTGAGGGTTCAACCTTC.

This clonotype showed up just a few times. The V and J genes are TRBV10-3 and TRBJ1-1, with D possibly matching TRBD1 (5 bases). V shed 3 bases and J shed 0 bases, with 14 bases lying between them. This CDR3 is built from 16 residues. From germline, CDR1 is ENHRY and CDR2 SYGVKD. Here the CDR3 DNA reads TGTGCCATCAGTGAAAAGTCGGGACGGCTGAACACTGAAGCTTTCTTT. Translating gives CAISEKSGRLNTEAFF.

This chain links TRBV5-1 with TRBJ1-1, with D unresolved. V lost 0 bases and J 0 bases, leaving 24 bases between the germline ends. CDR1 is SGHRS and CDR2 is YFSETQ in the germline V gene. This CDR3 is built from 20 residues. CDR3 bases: TGCGCCAGCAGCTTGGATCATGCGATCTTCGAGGCCCTCATGAACACTGAAGCTTTCTTT. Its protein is CASSLDHAIFEALMNTEAFF.

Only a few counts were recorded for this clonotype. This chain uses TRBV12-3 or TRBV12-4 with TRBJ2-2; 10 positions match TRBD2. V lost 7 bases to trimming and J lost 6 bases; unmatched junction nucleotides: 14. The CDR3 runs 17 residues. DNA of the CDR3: TGTGCCAGCATTCAAACTAGCGGGATCGGTGGGGCCGGGGAGCTGTTTTTT. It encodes CASIQTSGIGGAGELFF.

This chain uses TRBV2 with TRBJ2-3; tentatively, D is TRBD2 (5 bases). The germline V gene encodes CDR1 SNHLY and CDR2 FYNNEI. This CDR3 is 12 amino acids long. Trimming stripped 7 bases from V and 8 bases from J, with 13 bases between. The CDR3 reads CASTRRESTQYF. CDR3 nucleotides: TGTGCCAGCACCCGAAGGGAGAGTACGCAGTATTTT.

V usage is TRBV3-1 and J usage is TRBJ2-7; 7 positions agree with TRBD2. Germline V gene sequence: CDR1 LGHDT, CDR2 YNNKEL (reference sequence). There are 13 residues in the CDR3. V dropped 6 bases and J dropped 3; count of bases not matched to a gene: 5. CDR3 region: CASSPGLLYEQYF. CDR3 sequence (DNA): TGTGCCAGCAGTCCGGGACTACTCTACGAGCAGTACTTC.

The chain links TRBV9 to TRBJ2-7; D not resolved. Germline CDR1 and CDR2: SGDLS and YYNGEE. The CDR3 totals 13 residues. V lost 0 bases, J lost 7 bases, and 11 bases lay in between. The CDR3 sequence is CASSVVDSGEQYF. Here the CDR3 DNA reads TGTGCCAGCAGCGTAGTGGATTCCGGGGAGCAGTACTTC. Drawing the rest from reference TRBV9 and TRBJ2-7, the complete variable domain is DSGVTQTPKHLITATGQRVTLRCSPRSGDLSVYWYQQSLDQGLQFLIQYYNGEERAKGNILERFSAQQFPDLHSELNLSSLELGDSALYFCASSVVDSGEQYFGPGTRLTVT.

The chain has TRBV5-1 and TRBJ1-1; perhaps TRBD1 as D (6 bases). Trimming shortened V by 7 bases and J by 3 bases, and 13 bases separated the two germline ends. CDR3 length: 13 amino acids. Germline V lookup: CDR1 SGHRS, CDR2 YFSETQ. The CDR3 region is CASGPGDHTEAFF. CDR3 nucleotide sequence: TGCGCCAGCGGGCCAGGGGATCACACTGAAGCTTTCTTT.

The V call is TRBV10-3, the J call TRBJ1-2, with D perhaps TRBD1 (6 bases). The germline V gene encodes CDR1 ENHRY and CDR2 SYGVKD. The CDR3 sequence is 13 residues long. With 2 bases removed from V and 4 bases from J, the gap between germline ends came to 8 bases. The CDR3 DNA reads TGTGCCATCAGTGAGACAGGGATCTATGGCTACACCTTC. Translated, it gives CAISETGIYGYTF.

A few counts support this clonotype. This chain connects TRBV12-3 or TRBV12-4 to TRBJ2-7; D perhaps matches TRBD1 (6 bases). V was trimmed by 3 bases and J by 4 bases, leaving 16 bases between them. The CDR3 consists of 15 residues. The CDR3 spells CASSLIGSRGYEQYF. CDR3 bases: TGTGCCAGCAGTTTGATAGGTTCGAGGGGGTACGAGCAGTACTTC.

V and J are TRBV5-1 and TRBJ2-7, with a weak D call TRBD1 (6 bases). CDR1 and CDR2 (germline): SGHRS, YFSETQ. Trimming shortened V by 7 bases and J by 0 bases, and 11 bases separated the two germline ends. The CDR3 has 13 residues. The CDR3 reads CASFPDSSYEQYF. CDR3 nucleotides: TGCGCCAGCTTTCCGGACAGCTCCTACGAGCAGTACTTC.

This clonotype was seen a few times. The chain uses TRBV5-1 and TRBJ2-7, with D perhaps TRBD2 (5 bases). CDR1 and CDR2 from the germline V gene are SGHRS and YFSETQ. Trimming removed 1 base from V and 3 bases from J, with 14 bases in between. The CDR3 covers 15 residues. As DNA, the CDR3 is TGCGCCAGCAGCTTGATAAGAGGGTCGGGCTACGAGCAGTACTTC. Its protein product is CASSLIRGSGYEQYF.

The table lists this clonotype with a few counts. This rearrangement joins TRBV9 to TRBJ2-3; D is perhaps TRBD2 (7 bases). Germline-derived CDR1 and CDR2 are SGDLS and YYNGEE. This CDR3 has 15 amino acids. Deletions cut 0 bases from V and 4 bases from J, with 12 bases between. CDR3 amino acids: CASSVVGGGADTQYF. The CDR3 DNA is TGTGCCAGCAGCGTAGTAGGGGGAGGGGCAGATACGCAGTATTTT.

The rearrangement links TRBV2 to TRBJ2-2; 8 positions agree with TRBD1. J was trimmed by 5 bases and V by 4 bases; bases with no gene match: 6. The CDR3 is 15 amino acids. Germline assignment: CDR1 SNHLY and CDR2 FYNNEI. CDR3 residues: CASSAQGQETGELFF. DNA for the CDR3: TGTGCCAGCAGTGCCCAGGGACAGGAAACCGGGGAGCTGTTTTTT.

The CDR3 protein is CASSSGSKGNEQFF. CDR3 DNA sequence: TGTGCCAGCAGTTCCGGGAGTAAAGGCAATGAGCAGTTCTTC. The gene calls are TRBV12-3 or TRBV12-4 and TRBJ2-1; possibly TRBD2 for D (6 bases). This CDR3 has 14 residues. V dropped 4 bases and J dropped 6 bases, with 13 bases sitting between them.

The CDR3 DNA follows: TGTGCCAGCAGAAGGACTAGCAGCTACGAGCAGTACTTC. This codes for CASRRTSSYEQYF. V gene TRBV27 combines with J gene TRBJ2-7, with 8 bases fitting TRBD2. This CDR3 region has 13 residues. Germline V gene sequence: CDR1 MNHEY, CDR2 SMNVEV (reference sequence). V lost 6 bases and J lost 3; bases outside the gene matches: 4.

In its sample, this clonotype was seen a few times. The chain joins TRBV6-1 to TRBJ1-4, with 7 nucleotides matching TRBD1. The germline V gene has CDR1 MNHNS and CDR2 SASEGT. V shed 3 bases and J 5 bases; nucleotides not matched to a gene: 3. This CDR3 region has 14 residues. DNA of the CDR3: TGTGCCAGCAGTGAGACAGGGTTGAATGAAAAACTGTTTTTT. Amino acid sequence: CASSETGLNEKLFF.

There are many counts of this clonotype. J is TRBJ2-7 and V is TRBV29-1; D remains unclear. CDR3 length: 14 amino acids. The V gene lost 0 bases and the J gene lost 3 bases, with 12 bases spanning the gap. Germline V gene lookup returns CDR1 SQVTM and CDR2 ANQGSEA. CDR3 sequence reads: CSVEDLNTNYEQYF. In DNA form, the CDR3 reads TGCAGCGTTGAAGATCTTAACACGAACTACGAGCAGTACTTC.

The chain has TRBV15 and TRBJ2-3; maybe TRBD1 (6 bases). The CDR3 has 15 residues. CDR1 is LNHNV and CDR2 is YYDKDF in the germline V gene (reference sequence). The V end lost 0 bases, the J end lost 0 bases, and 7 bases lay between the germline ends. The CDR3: CATSREDSSTDTQYF. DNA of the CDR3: TGTGCCACCAGCAGAGAGGACAGCAGCACAGATACGCAGTATTTT.